This TCR beta chain was observed in a study of cytomegalovirus exposure and HLA in healthy donors. There are 15 residues in the CDR3. V shed 3 bases and J shed 1 base, with 10 bases lying between them. CDR1 and CDR2 from the germline V gene are LGHNA and YNFKEQ. Each donor was healthy, and each was a bone marrow donor. About this clone itself: Antigen unknown.

The PCR ran on 60 Vbeta and 13 Jbeta primers. Sequencing was performed with immunoSEQ multiplex PCR; in TCRdb, only in-frame clones are kept and a portion is missing. Seen here are approximately 150,000 clones, 70% to 80% observed once, and the top ten hold roughly 3.6%. General study results and limits: Immune exposure information comprised only CMV serostatus. DRB1 had the most TCR associations and HLA-C the fewest, a later analysis found, with rates varying by HLA locus. Earlier analysis looked at TCR beta V segments, and most were productive about 87% or about 30% of the time.

The sample comprised PBMCs. This TCR came from a human donor in good health. The chain combines TRBV4-2 with TRBJ1-3; no clear D. CDR3: CASSQAGESGNTIYF. In DNA form, the CDR3 reads TGTGCCAGCAGCCAGGCAGGTGAATCTGGAAACACCATATATTTT.